Below are 28 T cell receptor beta chains sequenced from a single sample in a study of cytomegalovirus exposure and HLA in healthy donors. PCR amplification relied on 60 Vbeta primers (plus 13 Jbeta primers). Some clones are missing from TCRdb's copy, which holds only in-frame ones; the method was immunoSEQ multiplex PCR. This table lists around 52,000 clones. The sample was PBMCs. These TCRs come from a woman between 50 and 59 years old in good health and CMV-seropositive.

This chain connects TRBV7-8 to TRBJ2-7; TRBD2 matches at 11 bases. This CDR3 contains 13 residues. Germline-derived CDR1 and CDR2 are SGHVS and FQNEAQ. Trimming took 4 bases from V and 7 from J; bases not matched to a gene: 3. DNA of the CDR3: TGTGCCAGCAGCTCCCGACTAGCGGGAGAGCAGTACTTC. Its translation: CASSSRLAGEQYF.

The CDR3 region is CASSIPLGSGYYNEQFF. CDR3 sequence (DNA): TGTGCCAGTAGTATCCCCCTGGGTAGCGGGTACTACAATGAGCAGTTCTTC. The V call is TRBV19, the J call TRBJ2-1; 7 bases map to TRBD2. The V and J ends lost 3 bases and 3 bases, in that order; junction bases with no gene match: 11. Germline loops: CDR1 LNHDA, CDR2 SQIVND (reference sequence). The CDR3 consists of 17 residues.

This chain uses TRBV5-6 with TRBJ2-2, with TRBD1 as a possible D gene (5 bases). Germline V CDR1 and CDR2: SGHDT, YYEEEE. The ends were cut back, 2 bases at V and 4 bases at J, with 15 bases in the middle. The CDR3 is 16 residues long. The CDR3 bases are TGTGCCAGCAGCTTCAGGGTGCATCTTAGCACCGGGGAGCTGTTTTTT. Protein product: CASSFRVHLSTGELFF.

The J gene is TRBJ2-5, the V gene TRBV4-1; the match to TRBD1 covers 11 bases. This CDR3 is 16 amino acids long. With 4 bases clipped from V and 3 bases from J, the junction kept 7 bases outside the gene matches. Germline V gene sequence: CDR1 MGHRA, CDR2 YSYEKL. The CDR3 here is CASSPRGTGGKETQYF. Written as DNA, the CDR3 is TGCGCCAGCAGCCCCCGAGGGACAGGGGGGAAAGAGACCCAGTACTTC.

This rearrangement joins TRBV28 to TRBJ1-1; D is unresolved. Germline CDR1 and CDR2: MDHEN and SYDVKM. V lost 6 bases, J lost 11 bases, and 19 bases lay in between. This CDR3 contains 13 residues. The CDR3 sequence is CASRQMGGVGAFF. The CDR3 DNA is TGTGCCAGCAGACAAATGGGCGGGGTGGGTGCTTTCTTT.

The chain combines TRBV7-9 with TRBJ2-1; 10 bases map to TRBD1. J lost 2 bases, V lost 5 bases, and 3 bases had no gene match. The CDR3 totals 15 residues. Looked up from germline, CDR1 is SEHNR and CDR2 is FQNEAQ (reference sequence). The CDR3, as DNA: TGTGCCAGCAGCGAGACAGGGGGCGCCTACAATGAGCAGTTCTTC. It specifies CASSETGGAYNEQFF.

The chain combines TRBV4-3 with TRBJ1-1; D gene uncertain. CDR1 and CDR2 from the germline V gene are LGHNA and YSLEER. Trimming stripped 4 bases from V and 12 bases from J, with 21 bases between. The CDR3 sequence is 14 residues long. CDR3 in amino acids: CASSPTQNGETSFF. The CDR3 region has the DNA TGCGCCAGCAGCCCAACGCAGAACGGTGAGACATCTTTCTTT.

The chain combines TRBV5-1 with TRBJ2-7, with no clear D. Per germline, CDR1 SGHRS and CDR2 YFSETQ. V was trimmed by 5 bases and J by 0 bases, leaving 12 bases between them. The CDR3 loop spans 14 amino acids. Here the CDR3 reads CASSLQPSSYEQYF. CDR3 nucleotide sequence: TGCGCCAGCAGTCTACAGCCGTCCTCCTACGAGCAGTACTTC.

This chain connects TRBV5-1 to TRBJ2-6; the D gene is possibly TRBD2 (5 bases). CDR3 length: 15 residues. The V end was cut by 2 bases, the J end by 1 base, with 7 bases between. Germline V gene data show CDR1 as SGHRS and CDR2 as YFSETQ. CDR3 bases: TGCGCCAGCAGCTTTGAGGGTTCTGGGGCCAACGTCCTGACTTTC. It translates to CASSFEGSGANVLTF.

This chain links TRBV13 with TRBJ2-7, with TRBD2 identical over 10 bases. The CDR3 length is 17 residues. V lost 4 bases to trimming and J lost 6 bases; unmatched junction nucleotides: 15. Germline V lookup: CDR1 PRHDT, CDR2 FYEKMQ (reference sequence). The CDR3: CASSSPPRLAGGGEQYF. The DNA of the CDR3 is TGTGCCAGCAGCTCCCCACCCCGACTAGCGGGTGGGGGCGAGCAGTACTTC.

V is TRBV6-6 and J is TRBJ2-3, with 10 bases matching TRBD2. The germline CDR1 and CDR2 sequences are MNHNY and SVGAGI (reference sequence). CDR3 size: 15 residues. V gave up 4 bases and J gave up 2 bases; unmatched junction bases: 3. The CDR3 DNA sequence: TGTGCCAGCAGTTCAACTAGCGGGGTCACAGATACGCAGTATTTT. Protein sequence: CASSSTSGVTDTQYF.

CDR3 nucleotide sequence: TGTGCCAGCAGCCCCGACAGGGACTATGGCTACACCTTC. This codes for CASSPDRDYGYTF. This chain connects TRBV7-2 to TRBJ1-2; the match to TRBD1 covers 7 bases. Germline V gene lookup returns CDR1 SGHTA and CDR2 FQGNSA. The CDR3 contains 13 residues. After removal of 5 bases from V and 3 bases from J, the junction contained 3 bases not matched to a gene.

The CDR3 nucleotides are TGTGCCATCAGTGAGTCTGTAGGGAGGTACACTGAAGCTTTCTTT. Translating it yields CAISESVGRYTEAFF. V and J are TRBV10-3 and TRBJ1-1; D not resolved. The V and J ends lost 0 bases and 3 bases respectively, with 11 bases between them. Germline values: CDR1 ENHRY, CDR2 SYGVKD. The CDR3 extends over 15 amino acids.

The V and J genes are TRBV5-1 and TRBJ1-2, with a weak D call TRBD1 (5 bases). CDR3 length: 14 amino acids. The ends were cut back, 2 bases at V and 8 bases at J, with 16 bases in the middle. Germline V gene sequence: CDR1 SGHRS, CDR2 YFSETQ. The CDR3: CASSLGEDLGGYTF. The CDR3 region has the DNA TGCGCCAGCAGCTTAGGGGAGGACTTAGGAGGCTACACCTTC.

The chain is built from TRBV15 and TRBJ2-5; 9 bases are a match to TRBD2. The germline gives CDR1 LNHNV, CDR2 YYDKDF (reference sequence). The CDR3 extends over 17 amino acids. J lost 2 bases, V lost 0 bases, and 7 bases had no gene match. CDR3: CATSRDWIAGEQETQYF. The CDR3 coding sequence is TGTGCCACCAGCAGAGATTGGATAGCGGGGGAGCAAGAGACCCAGTACTTC.

The rearrangement uses TRBV28 and TRBJ2-2, with 10 bases lining up with TRBD2. V shed 4 bases and J 4 bases; nucleotides not matched to a gene: 3. Germline loops: CDR1 MDHEN, CDR2 SYDVKM. CDR3 length: 15 residues. The chain's CDR3 is CASSYLAGVTGELFF. The CDR3 DNA sequence: TGTGCCAGCAGTTACCTAGCGGGAGTCACCGGGGAGCTGTTTTTT.

This rearrangement joins TRBV7-2 to TRBJ1-5, with D uncertain. The CDR3 totals 14 residues. Germline CDR1 and CDR2: SGHTA and FQGNSA. Trimming removed 5 bases from V and 0 bases from J, with 8 bases in between. The CDR3 region has the DNA TGTGCCAGCAGCCCGGGAAGTAGCAATCAGCCCCAGCATTTT. Translation gives CASSPGSSNQPQHF.

The CDR3 loop is CASSLRREGNNEQFF. Written as DNA, the CDR3 is TGTGCCAGCAGCTTGCGGCGGGAAGGGAACAATGAGCAGTTCTTC. This sequence joins TRBV11-3 and TRBJ2-1, with D maybe TRBD2 (6 bases). CDR3 length equals 15 residues. CDR1 is SGHNT, CDR2 YENEEA, per germline. The V end lost 3 bases, the J end lost 5 bases, and 14 bases lay between the germline ends.

The chain couples TRBV6-5 to TRBJ2-7, with a possible D match to TRBD2 (6 bases). The ends were cut back, 6 bases at V and 6 bases at J, with 18 bases in the middle. The CDR3 sequence is 14 residues long. Germline CDR1 MNHEY, CDR2 SVGAGI. The CDR3 here is CASSRTSTAGEQYF. The CDR3 DNA is TGTGCCAGCAGCCGCACTAGCACGGCGGGCGAGCAGTACTTC.

This chain uses TRBV25-1 with TRBJ2-5, with 7 bases lining up with TRBD2. Germline assignment: CDR1 MGHDK and CDR2 SYGVNS. The CDR3 loop spans 15 amino acids. V trimming: 5 bases; J trimming: 1 base; junction bases outside the gene matches: 7. DNA for the CDR3: TGTGCCAGCAGTCAATCGACTAGCCCCCAAGAGACCCAGTACTTC. The encoded protein is CASSQSTSPQETQYF.

This chain links TRBV19 with TRBJ2-3; D perhaps matches TRBD2 (5 bases). The V and J ends lost 4 bases and 0 bases respectively, with 11 bases between them. Germline V gene sequence: CDR1 LNHDA, CDR2 SQIVND (reference sequence). This CDR3 has 15 amino acids. The CDR3 DNA sequence: TGTGCCAGTAGTACGACGGACTCTAGCACAGATACGCAGTATTTT. This encodes CASSTTDSSTDTQYF.

In DNA, the CDR3 is TGTGCCAGCAGCACCGGGGGGGGCGGGATTGGCATTCAGTACTTC. Translated, it gives CASSTGGGGIGIQYF. The rearrangement links TRBV9 to TRBJ2-4; 8 nucleotides match TRBD2. The trim removed 4 bases at V and 9 bases at J, leaving 12 bases unmatched. The CDR3 is made up of 15 amino acids. The germline CDR1 and CDR2 sequences are SGDLS and YYNGEE.

The V call is TRBV9, the J call TRBJ2-5; weak D call: TRBD2 (5 bases). Gene TRBJ2-7 matches the end of the DNA better, so the J call may be wrong. Germline assignment: CDR1 SGDLS and CDR2 YYNGEE. The length of the CDR3 is 15 residues. The CDR3 loop reads CASSVGVGSSYEQYF. CDR3 bases: TGTGCCAGCAGCGTCGGGGTGGGGAGTAGCTACGAGCAGTACTTC.

The V and J genes are TRBV28 and TRBJ2-7; TRBD1 matches at 9 bases. CDR3 length: 15 residues. In germline, CDR1 is MDHEN, CDR2 SYDVKM. Losses at the gene ends were 7 bases for V and 4 bases for J; bases not matched to a gene: 11. This CDR3 is CASTSLRTGEYEQYF. The CDR3 DNA follows: TGTGCCAGCACCTCGCTTAGGACAGGGGAATACGAGCAGTACTTC.

V gene TRBV7-9 combines with J gene TRBJ1-1; D gene ambiguous. The CDR3 has 16 residues. In germline, CDR1 is SEHNR, CDR2 FQNEAQ (reference sequence). V was trimmed by 2 bases and J by 1 base, leaving 14 bases between them. The CDR3 sequence: CASSLMRSGQNTEAFF. CDR3 in DNA: TGTGCCAGCAGCTTAATGAGATCAGGTCAGAACACTGAAGCTTTCTTT.

The chain combines TRBV27 with TRBJ2-7, with TRBD1 identical over 8 bases. CDR3 size: 15 residues. The ends lost 6 bases at V and 5 bases at J; junction bases unmatched: 12. CDR1 is MNHEY and CDR2 is SMNVEV in the germline V gene (reference sequence). CDR3 region: CASSPREAGGNEQYF. CDR3 in DNA: TGTGCCAGCAGCCCTCGTGAGGCAGGGGGCAACGAGCAGTACTTC.

The J gene is TRBJ2-7, the V gene TRBV6-5; the match to TRBD1 covers 7 bases. Germline V gene lookup returns CDR1 MNHEY and CDR2 SVGAGI. This CDR3 has 14 residues. Trimming removed 2 bases from V and 3 bases from J; junction bases left unmatched: 4. The CDR3 nucleotides read TGTGCCAGCAGTTACCGACAGGGTGGCTACGAGCAGTACTTC. Its protein product is CASSYRQGGYEQYF.

The chain employs TRBV6-5 and TRBJ1-2; tentative D call: TRBD1 (6 bases). This CDR3 comprises 13 residues. Germline lookup yields CDR1 MNHEY and CDR2 SVGAGI. Trimming shortened V by 6 bases and J by 6 bases, and 14 bases separated the two germline ends. DNA for the CDR3: TGTGCCAGCAGGTGGACAGAGAAAGATGGCTACACCTTC. It specifies CASRWTEKDGYTF.